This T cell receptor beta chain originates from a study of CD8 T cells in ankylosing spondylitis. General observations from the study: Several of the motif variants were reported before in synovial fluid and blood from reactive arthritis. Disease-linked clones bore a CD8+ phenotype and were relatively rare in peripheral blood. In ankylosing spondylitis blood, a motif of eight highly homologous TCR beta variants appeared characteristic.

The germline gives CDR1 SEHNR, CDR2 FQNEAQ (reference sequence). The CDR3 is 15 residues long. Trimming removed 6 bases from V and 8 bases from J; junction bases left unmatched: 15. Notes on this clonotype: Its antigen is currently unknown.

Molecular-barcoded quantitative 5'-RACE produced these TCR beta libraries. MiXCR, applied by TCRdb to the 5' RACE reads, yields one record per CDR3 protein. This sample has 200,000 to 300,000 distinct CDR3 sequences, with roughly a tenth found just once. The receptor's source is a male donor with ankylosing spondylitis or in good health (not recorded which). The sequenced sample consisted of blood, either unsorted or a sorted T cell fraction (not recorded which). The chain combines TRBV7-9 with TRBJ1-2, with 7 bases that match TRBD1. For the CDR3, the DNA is TGTGCCAGCAGTACTATCGGGACAGAGCCGCGGGGCTACACCTTC. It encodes CASSTIGTEPRGYTF.